The 18 T cell receptor beta chains below all came from one sample that was sequenced in a study of blood T cell repertoires in COVID-19. Here immunoSEQ multiplex PCR was the method, and the copy in TCRdb shows in-frame clones only, minus some. This table has 25,000 to 30,000 clones, more than 75% appearing once. The sample was peripheral blood. The receptors originated from a woman in her 70s with acute or convalescent COVID-19.

This chain joins TRBV24-1 and TRBJ1-5; D unclear. This CDR3 spans 14 amino acids. V lost 0 bases, J lost 0 bases, and 2 bases lay in between. CDR1 and CDR2 (germline): KGHDR, SFDVKD. This CDR3 reads CATSDLRSNQPQHF. CDR3 sequence (DNA): TGTGCCACCAGTGATTTGCGTAGCAATCAGCCCCAGCATTTT.

The CDR3 DNA reads as TGTGCCAGCAGTTTCGCGGCAGATACGCAGTATTTT. Translation gives CASSFAADTQYF. The V gene is TRBV6-2 or TRBV6-3, the J gene TRBJ2-3; D is unresolved. The V gene lost 4 bases and the J gene lost 4 bases, with 6 bases spanning the gap. The length of the CDR3 is 12 residues. Looked up from germline, CDR1 is MNHEY and CDR2 is SVGEGT.

The chain recombines TRBV4-3 with TRBJ2-7; TRBD1 agrees at 7 bases. Unmatched junction bases numbered 5, after V lost 1 base and J lost 5 bases. The CDR3 extends over 14 amino acids. Germline V gives CDR1 LGHNA, CDR2 YSLEER. DNA of the CDR3: TGCGCCAGCAGCCAAGCGACAGGGAAGCACGAGCAGTACTTC. Translating gives CASSQATGKHEQYF.

The chain employs TRBV7-2 and TRBJ1-6; 8 positions agree with TRBD1. After removal of 7 bases from V and 13 bases from J, the junction contained 15 bases not matched to a gene. The CDR3 loop spans 15 amino acids. Germline assignment: CDR1 SGHTA and CDR2 FQGNSA. DNA for the CDR3: TGTGCCAGCACGGAGGACAGGGTACTTCCCCGGCCCCTCCACTTT. This gives the protein CASTEDRVLPRPLHF.

The chain has TRBV29-1 and TRBJ2-3; 11 bases are a match to TRBD2. The CDR3 sequence is 14 residues long. CDR1 and CDR2 (germline): SQVTM, ANQGSEA. J gave up 4 bases and V 7 bases, and 7 bases lay outside the gene matches. CDR3 bases: TGCAGCGAAAGTTTAGCGGGAGGGTCAGATACGCAGTATTTT. Translated: CSESLAGGSDTQYF.

The V call is TRBV6-5, the J call TRBJ2-1, with TRBD1 matching 7 bases. V lost 5 bases, J lost 8 bases, and 12 bases stayed unmatched. The CDR3 contains 15 residues. The germline V gene has CDR1 MNHEY and CDR2 SVGAGI. This chain's CDR3 is CASSPRGLRGDEQFF. CDR3 nucleotides: TGTGCCAGCAGTCCTAGGGGGCTAAGAGGGGATGAGCAGTTCTTC.

This clone was seen more than once but under ten times. This chain connects TRBV7-3 to TRBJ2-1; TRBD1 matches 10 bases. Germline V gene sequence: CDR1 SGHTA, CDR2 FQGTGA. The CDR3 runs 18 residues. The V segment lost 2 bases and the J segment 6 bases; nucleotides outside the gene matches: 13. CDR3: CASSLPDRGISSGNEQFF. The CDR3 coding sequence is TGTGCCAGCAGCTTACCGGACAGGGGGATTTCCTCGGGCAATGAGCAGTTCTTC.

V usage is TRBV20-1 and J usage is TRBJ2-7; tentatively, D is TRBD1 (5 bases). The CDR3 extends over 11 amino acids. Trimming left V 6 bases short and J 1 base short, with 7 bases between. Germline V gene data show CDR1 as DFQATT and CDR2 as SNEGSKA (reference sequence). The CDR3 DNA sequence: TGCAGTGCCTGGACATCCTACGAGCAGTACTTC. Protein product: CSAWTSYEQYF.

This chain connects TRBV28 to TRBJ2-2; 14 nucleotides agree with TRBD2. Germline V CDR1 and CDR2: MDHEN, SYDVKM. V lost 10 bases to trimming and J lost 5 bases; unmatched junction nucleotides: 15. CDR3 length equals 18 residues. This chain's CDR3 is CATHEGSWTSGRTGELFF. The CDR3 region has the DNA TGTGCCACCCACGAAGGAAGTTGGACTAGCGGGAGGACCGGGGAGCTGTTTTTT.

This chain joins TRBV5-1 and TRBJ1-3, with 9 bases fitting TRBD1. CDR1 is SGHRS, CDR2 YFSETQ, per germline. V was clipped by 6 bases and J by 3 bases; unmatched bases: 4. The CDR3 totals 14 residues. The CDR3 region has the DNA TGCGCCAGCAAGAGGACAGGGGATGGAAACACCATATATTTT. Protein product: CASKRTGDGNTIYF.

The chain is built from TRBV10-3 and TRBJ2-1; D is perhaps TRBD1 (5 bases). CDR3 length equals 15 residues. The germline V gene has CDR1 ENHRY and CDR2 SYGVKD. V lost 3 bases to trimming and J lost 8 bases, with 17 bases between them. The CDR3 DNA reads TGTGCCATCAGTGACTGGAATGGGCAGGGCGATGAGCAGTTCTTC. Translated: CAISDWNGQGDEQFF.

The chain couples TRBV30 to TRBJ1-5; no reliable D call. The CDR3 is 14 residues long. Trimming took off 0 bases at V and 1 base at J, with 7 bases between the two ends. Germline V lookup: CDR1 GTSNPN, CDR2 SVGIG (reference sequence). DNA for the CDR3: TGTGCCTGGAGTGTTACAGAGAGCAATCAGCCCCAGCATTTT. Protein sequence: CAWSVTESNQPQHF.

V gene TRBV4-1 combines with J gene TRBJ1-2; 8 positions match TRBD1. Germline V gene lookup returns CDR1 MGHRA and CDR2 YSYEKL. The ends lost 3 bases at V and 5 bases at J; junction bases unmatched: 17. The CDR3 spans 18 residues. CDR3 region: CASSHFRPGQGVFYGYTF. In DNA, the CDR3 is TGCGCCAGCAGCCACTTTCGCCCCGGACAGGGAGTTTTTTATGGCTACACCTTC.

The V gene is TRBV19, the J gene TRBJ1-5; 12 bases match TRBD1. The trim removed 4 bases at V and 2 bases at J, leaving 12 bases unmatched. There are 19 residues in the CDR3. Germline assignment: CDR1 LNHDA and CDR2 SQIVND (reference sequence). CDR3 protein: CASSTTGTGGWLGNQPQHF. For the CDR3, the DNA is TGTGCCAGTAGTACAACCGGGACAGGGGGCTGGTTGGGCAATCAGCCCCAGCATTTT. Looking up the rest from reference TRBV19 and TRBJ1-5 gives the full variable domain: DGGITQSPKYLFRKEGQNVTLSCEQNLNHDAMYWYRQDPGQGLRLIYYSQIVNDFQKGDIAEGYSVSREKKESFPLTVTSAQKNPTAFYLCASSTTGTGGWLGNQPQHFGDGTRLSIL.

The chain couples TRBV18 to TRBJ2-1, with 8 bases that match TRBD1. Germline V CDR1 and CDR2: KGHSH, LQKENI. V shed 4 bases, J shed 7 bases, and the junction held 9 bases outside the gene matches. This CDR3 is 15 amino acids long. The CDR3 bases are TGTGCCAGCTCACTTGGACAGGGCCTCGGAAATGAGCAGTTCTTC. Translation gives CASSLGQGLGNEQFF.

CDR3 sequence reads: CASSSTLADLRYEQYF. In DNA, the CDR3 is TGTGCCAGCAGTTCCACCCTAGCGGACCTCCGCTACGAGCAGTACTTC. The chain couples TRBV6-2 or TRBV6-3 to TRBJ2-7; 7 bases match TRBD2. Trimming took 4 bases from V and 3 from J; bases not matched to a gene: 12. Germline V gene lookup returns CDR1 MNHEY and CDR2 SVGEGT. CDR3 length equals 16 residues.

This chain connects TRBV6-6 to TRBJ2-3, with 8 bases fitting TRBD1. CDR1 is MNHNY, CDR2 SVGAGI, per germline (reference sequence). This CDR3 spans 15 amino acids. V lost 4 bases and J lost 2; bases outside the gene matches: 5. Here the CDR3 reads CASSFGQGVTDTQYF. CDR3 bases: TGTGCCAGCAGTTTTGGACAGGGCGTCACAGATACGCAGTATTTT.

V is TRBV27 and J is TRBJ1-2; TRBD1 agrees at 7 bases. The CDR3 has 15 amino acids. The V gene's germline CDR1 is MNHEY and CDR2 SMNVEV (reference sequence). J gave up 6 bases and V 3 bases, and 10 bases lay outside the gene matches. The DNA for the CDR3 is TGTGCCAGCAGTTTTTTCGCGCAGGGGGAAAATGGCTACACCTTC. This codes for CASSFFAQGENGYTF.